The entry below gives a single T cell receptor beta chain sequence along with its context. What it binds is unknown. V was clipped by 7 bases and J by 7 bases; unmatched bases: 10. Germline V CDR1 and CDR2: SGHTA, FQGNSA. This CDR3 is 15 amino acids long. These data originate in a study of cytomegalovirus exposure and HLA in healthy donors. Study information: HLA-typed donors contributed 65 million to 85 million unique TCRs, which were held in an early data release.

The primer mix had 60 Vbeta and 13 Jbeta primers. Assay: immunoSEQ multiplex PCR; the TCRdb copy retains only in-frame clones and omits some. The data contain about 120,000 clones, about 59% of them singletons. General study points: Later genetic work tied a missense DCLRE1C variant to beta-chain V and J trimming.

The specimen was PBMCs. The clonotype comes from a woman between 40 and 50 years old in good health and CMV-seropositive. J is TRBJ2-1 and V is TRBV7-2; 10 positions match TRBD1. Here the CDR3 reads CASNRRDRGGNEQFF. In nucleotides, the CDR3 is TGTGCCAGCAATAGACGGGACAGGGGAGGAAATGAGCAGTTCTTC.